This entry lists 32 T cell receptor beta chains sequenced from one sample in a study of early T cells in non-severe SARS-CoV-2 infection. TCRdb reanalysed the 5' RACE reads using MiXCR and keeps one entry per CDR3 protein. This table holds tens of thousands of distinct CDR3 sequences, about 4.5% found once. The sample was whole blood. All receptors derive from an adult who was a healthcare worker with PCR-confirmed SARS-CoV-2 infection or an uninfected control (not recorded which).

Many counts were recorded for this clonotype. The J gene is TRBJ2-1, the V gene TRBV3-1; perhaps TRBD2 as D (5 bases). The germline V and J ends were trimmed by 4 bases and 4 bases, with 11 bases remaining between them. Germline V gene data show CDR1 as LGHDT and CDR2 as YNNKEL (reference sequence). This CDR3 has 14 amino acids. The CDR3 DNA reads TGTGCCAGCAGCCCTTTCACGGGATACAATGAGCAGTTCTTC. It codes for CASSPFTGYNEQFF.

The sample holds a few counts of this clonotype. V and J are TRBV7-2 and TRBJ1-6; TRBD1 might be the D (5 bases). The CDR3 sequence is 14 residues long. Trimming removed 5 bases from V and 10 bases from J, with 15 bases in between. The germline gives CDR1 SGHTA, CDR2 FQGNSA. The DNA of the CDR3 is TGTGCCAGCAGCAGCGGGACGCTTAGGTCACCCCTCCACTTT. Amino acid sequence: CASSSGTLRSPLHF.

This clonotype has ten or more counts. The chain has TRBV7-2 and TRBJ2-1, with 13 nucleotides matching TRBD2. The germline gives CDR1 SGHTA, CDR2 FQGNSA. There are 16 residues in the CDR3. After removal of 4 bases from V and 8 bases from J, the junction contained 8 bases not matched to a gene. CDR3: CASSSRLAGGRDEQFF. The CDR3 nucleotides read TGTGCCAGCAGCTCAAGACTAGCGGGGGGCCGAGATGAGCAGTTCTTC.

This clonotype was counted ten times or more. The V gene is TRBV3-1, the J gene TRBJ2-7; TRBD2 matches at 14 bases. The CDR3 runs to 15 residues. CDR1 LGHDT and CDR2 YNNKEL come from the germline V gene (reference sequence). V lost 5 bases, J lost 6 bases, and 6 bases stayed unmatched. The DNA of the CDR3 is TGTGCCAGCAGCGGCCGGACTAGCGGGGGGCGCGAGCAGTACTTC. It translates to CASSGRTSGGREQYF.

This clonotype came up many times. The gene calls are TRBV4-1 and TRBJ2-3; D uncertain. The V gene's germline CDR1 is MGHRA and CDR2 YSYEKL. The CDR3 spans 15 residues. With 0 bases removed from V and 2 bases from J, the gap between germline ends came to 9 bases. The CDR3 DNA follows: TGCGCCAGCAGCCAAGATAGGATTAACACAGATACGCAGTATTTT. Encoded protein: CASSQDRINTDTQYF.

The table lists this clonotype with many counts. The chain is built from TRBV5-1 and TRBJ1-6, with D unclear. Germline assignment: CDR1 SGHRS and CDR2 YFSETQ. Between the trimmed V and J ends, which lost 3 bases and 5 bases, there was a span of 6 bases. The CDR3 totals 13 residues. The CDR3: CASSWGDNSPLHF. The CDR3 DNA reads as TGCGCCAGCAGCTGGGGAGATAATTCACCCCTCCACTTT.

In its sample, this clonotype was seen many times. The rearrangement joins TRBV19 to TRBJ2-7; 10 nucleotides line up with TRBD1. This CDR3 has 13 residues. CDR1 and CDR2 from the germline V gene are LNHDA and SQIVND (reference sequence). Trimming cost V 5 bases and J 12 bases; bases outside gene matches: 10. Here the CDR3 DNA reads TGTGCCAGTAGTCCGGGACAGGGGCTACCTTTGTACTTC. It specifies CASSPGQGLPLYF.

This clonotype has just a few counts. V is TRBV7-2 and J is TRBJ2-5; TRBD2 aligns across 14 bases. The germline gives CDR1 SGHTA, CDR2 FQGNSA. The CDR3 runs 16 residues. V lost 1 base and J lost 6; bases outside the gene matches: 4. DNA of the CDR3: TGTGCCAGCAGCTTAGGACTAGCGGGGGGGCGCCAGACCCAGTACTTC. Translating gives CASSLGLAGGRQTQYF.

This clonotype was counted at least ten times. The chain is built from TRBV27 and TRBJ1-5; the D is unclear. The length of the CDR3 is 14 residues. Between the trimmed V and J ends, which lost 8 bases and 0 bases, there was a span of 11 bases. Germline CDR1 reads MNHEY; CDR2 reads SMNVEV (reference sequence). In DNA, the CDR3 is TGTGCCAGCGGAGACGGAAATAGCAATCAGCCCCAGCATTTT. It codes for CASGDGNSNQPQHF.

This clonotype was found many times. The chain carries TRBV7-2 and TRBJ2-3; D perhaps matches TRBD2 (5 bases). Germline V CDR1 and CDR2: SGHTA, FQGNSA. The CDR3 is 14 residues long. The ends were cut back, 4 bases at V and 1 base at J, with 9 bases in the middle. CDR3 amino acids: CASSSERGTDTQYF. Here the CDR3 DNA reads TGTGCCAGCAGCTCCGAGAGGGGCACAGATACGCAGTATTTT. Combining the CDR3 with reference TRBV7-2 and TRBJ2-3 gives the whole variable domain GAGVSQSPSNKVTEKGKDVELRCDPISGHTALYWYRQSLGQGLEFLIYFQGNSAPDKSGLPSDRFSAERTGGSVSTLTIQRTQQEDSAVYLCASSSERGTDTQYFGPGTRLTVL.

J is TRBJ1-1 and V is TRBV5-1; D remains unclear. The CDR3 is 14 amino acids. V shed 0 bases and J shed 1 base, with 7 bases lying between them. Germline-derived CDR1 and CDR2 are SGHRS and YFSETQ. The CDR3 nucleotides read TGCGCCAGCAGCTTGGCATTTGGGAACACTGAAGCTTTCTTT. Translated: CASSLAFGNTEAFF.

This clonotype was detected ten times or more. CDR3 loop: CAWSGALAGFRGYTF. Written as DNA, the CDR3 is TGTGCCTGGAGTGGGGCTTTGGCAGGGTTTCGGGGCTACACCTTC. The chain couples TRBV30 to TRBJ1-2; maybe TRBD1 (5 bases). The V end lost 1 base, the J end lost 8 bases, and 20 bases lay between the germline ends. Per germline, CDR1 GTSNPN and CDR2 SVGIG (reference sequence). This CDR3 has 15 residues.

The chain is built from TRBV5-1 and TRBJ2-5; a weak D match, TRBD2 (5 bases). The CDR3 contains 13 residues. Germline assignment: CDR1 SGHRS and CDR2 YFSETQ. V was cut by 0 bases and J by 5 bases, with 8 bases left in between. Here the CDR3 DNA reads TGCGCCAGCAGCTTGGCGTGGGAGGAGACCCAGTACTTC. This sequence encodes CASSLAWEETQYF.

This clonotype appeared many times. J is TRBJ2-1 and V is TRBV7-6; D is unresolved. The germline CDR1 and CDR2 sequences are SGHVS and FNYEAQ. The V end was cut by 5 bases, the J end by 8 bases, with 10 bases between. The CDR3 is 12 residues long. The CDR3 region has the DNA TGTGCCAGCAGCCTAATCGATTATGAGCAGTTCTTC. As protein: CASSLIDYEQFF.

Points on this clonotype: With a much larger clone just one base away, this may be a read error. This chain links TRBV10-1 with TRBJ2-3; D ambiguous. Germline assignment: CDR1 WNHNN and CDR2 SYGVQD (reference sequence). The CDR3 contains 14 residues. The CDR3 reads CASSERSITVTQYF. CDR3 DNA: TGCGCCAGCAGTGAGAGAAGTATCACAGTTACGCAGTATTTT.

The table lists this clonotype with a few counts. CDR3 nucleotide sequence: TGTGCCAGCAGCTTAACCGGGACAGGGGTTTACGAGCAGTACTTC. It encodes CASSLTGTGVYEQYF. This rearrangement joins TRBV7-3 to TRBJ2-7; 10 positions match TRBD1. The CDR3 covers 15 residues. V shed 0 bases and J 4 bases; nucleotides not matched to a gene: 3. Germline loops: CDR1 SGHTA, CDR2 FQGTGA.

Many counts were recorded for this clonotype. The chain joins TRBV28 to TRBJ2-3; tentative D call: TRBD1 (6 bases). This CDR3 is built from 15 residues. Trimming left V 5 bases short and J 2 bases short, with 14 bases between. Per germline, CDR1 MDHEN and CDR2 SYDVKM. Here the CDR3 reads CASSTNRADTDTQYF. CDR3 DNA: TGTGCCAGCAGTACGAACAGGGCAGACACAGATACGCAGTATTTT.

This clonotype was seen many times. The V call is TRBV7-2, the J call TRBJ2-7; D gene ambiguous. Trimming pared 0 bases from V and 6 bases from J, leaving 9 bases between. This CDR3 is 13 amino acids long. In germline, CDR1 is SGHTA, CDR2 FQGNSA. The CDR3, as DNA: TGTGCCAGCAGCTTAGCGTTGACATCCGAGCAGTACTTC. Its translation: CASSLALTSEQYF.

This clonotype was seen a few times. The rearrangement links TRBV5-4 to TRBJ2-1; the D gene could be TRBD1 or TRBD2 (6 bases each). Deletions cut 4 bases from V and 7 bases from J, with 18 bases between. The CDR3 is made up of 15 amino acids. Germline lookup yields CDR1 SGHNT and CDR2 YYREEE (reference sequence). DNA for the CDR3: TGTGCCAGCAGCCCGGGGGCCTGGTCGAAGAATGAGCAGTTCTTC. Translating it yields CASSPGAWSKNEQFF. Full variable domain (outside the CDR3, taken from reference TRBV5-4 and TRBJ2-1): ETGVTQSPTHLIKTRGQQVTLRCSSQSGHNTVSWYQQALGQGPQFIFQYYREEENGRGNFPPRFSGLQFPNYSSELNVNALELDDSALYLCASSPGAWSKNEQFFGPGTRLTVL.

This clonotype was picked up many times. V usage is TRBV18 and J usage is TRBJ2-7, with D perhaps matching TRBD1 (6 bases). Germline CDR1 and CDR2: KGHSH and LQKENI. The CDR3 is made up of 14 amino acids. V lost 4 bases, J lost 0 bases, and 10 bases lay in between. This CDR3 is CASSLTGYSYEQYF. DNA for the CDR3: TGTGCCAGCTCACTGACAGGCTACTCCTACGAGCAGTACTTC.

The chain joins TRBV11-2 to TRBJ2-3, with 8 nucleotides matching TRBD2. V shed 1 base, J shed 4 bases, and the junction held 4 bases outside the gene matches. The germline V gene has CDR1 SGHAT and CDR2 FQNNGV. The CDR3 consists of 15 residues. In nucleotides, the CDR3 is TGTGCCAGCAGCTTAGGGAGACTAGCGCCAGATACGCAGTATTTT. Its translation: CASSLGRLAPDTQYF.

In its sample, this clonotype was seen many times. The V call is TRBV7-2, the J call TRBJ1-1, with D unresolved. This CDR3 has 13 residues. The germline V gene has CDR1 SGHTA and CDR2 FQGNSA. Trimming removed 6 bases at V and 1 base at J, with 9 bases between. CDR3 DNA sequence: TGTGCCAGCAGACCTTACAAGAACACTGAAGCTTTCTTT. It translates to CASRPYKNTEAFF. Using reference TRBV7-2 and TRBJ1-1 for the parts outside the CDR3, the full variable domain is GAGVSQSPSNKVTEKGKDVELRCDPISGHTALYWYRQSLGQGLEFLIYFQGNSAPDKSGLPSDRFSAERTGGSVSTLTIQRTQQEDSAVYLCASRPYKNTEAFFGQGTRLTVV.

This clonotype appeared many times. CDR3 sequence reads: CASSLIREAEKLFF. The CDR3 DNA reads TGTGCCAGCAGTTTAATCCGGGAGGCTGAAAAACTGTTTTTT. The J gene is TRBJ1-4, the V gene TRBV28; D call uncertain. Germline V lookup: CDR1 MDHEN, CDR2 SYDVKM. The V end was cut by 2 bases, the J end by 7 bases, with 11 bases between. This CDR3 spans 14 amino acids. The variable domain in full, with the rest retrieved from reference TRBV28 and TRBJ1-4, is DVKVTQSSRYLVKRTGEKVFLECVQDMDHENMFWYRQDPGLGLRLIYFSYDVKMKEKGDIPEGYSVSREKKERFSLILESASTNQTSMYLCASSLIREAEKLFFGSGTQLSVL.

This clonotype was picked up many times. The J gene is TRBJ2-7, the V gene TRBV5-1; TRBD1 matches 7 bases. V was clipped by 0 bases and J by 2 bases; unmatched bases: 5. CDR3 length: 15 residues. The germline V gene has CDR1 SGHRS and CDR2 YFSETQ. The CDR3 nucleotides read TGCGCCAGCAGCTTGGGAGGGACAGAGCCCTACGAGCAGTACTTC. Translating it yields CASSLGGTEPYEQYF.

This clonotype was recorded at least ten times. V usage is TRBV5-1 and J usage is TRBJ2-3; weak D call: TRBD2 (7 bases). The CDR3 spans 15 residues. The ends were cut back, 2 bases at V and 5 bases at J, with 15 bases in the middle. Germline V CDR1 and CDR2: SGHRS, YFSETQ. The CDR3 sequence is CASSFRGGAGDTQYF. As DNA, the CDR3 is TGCGCCAGCAGCTTTAGAGGGGGGGCCGGAGATACGCAGTATTTT.

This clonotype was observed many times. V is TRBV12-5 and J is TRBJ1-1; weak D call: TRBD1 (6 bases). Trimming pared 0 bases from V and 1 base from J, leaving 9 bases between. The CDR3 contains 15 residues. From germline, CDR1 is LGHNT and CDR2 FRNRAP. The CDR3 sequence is CASGLVRGENTEAFF. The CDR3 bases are TGTGCTAGTGGTTTGGTCAGGGGCGAGAACACTGAAGCTTTCTTT.

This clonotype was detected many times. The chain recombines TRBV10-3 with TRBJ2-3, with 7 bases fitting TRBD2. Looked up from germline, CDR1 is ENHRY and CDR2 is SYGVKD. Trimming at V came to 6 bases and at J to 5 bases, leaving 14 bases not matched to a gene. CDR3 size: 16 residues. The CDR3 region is CAISRTSSASGDTQYF. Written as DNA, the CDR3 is TGTGCCATCAGCCGTACCTCTAGCGCTAGCGGAGATACGCAGTATTTT.

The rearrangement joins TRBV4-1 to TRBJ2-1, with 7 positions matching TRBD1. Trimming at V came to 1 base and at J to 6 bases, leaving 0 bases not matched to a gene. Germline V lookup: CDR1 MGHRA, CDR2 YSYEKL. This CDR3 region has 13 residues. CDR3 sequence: CASSQGQGNEQFF. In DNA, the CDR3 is TGCGCCAGCAGCCAAGGACAGGGCAATGAGCAGTTCTTC.

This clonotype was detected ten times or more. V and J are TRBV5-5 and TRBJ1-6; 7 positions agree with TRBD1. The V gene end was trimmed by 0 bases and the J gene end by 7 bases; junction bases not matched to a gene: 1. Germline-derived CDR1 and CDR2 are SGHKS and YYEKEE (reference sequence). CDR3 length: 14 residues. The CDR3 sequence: CASSLEGGNSPLHF. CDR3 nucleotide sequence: TGTGCCAGCAGCTTGGAAGGGGGCAATTCACCCCTCCACTTT.

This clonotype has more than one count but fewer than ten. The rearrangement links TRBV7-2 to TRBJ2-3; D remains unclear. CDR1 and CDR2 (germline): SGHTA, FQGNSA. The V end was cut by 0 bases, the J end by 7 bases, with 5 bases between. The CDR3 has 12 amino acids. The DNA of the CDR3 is TGTGCCAGCAGCTTAGCGCGGAATACGCAGTATTTT. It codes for CASSLARNTQYF.

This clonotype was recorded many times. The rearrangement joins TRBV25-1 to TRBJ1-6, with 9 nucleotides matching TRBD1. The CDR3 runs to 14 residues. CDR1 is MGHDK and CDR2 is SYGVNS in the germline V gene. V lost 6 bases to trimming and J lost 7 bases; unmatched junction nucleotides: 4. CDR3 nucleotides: TGTGCCAGCAGGGAGGACAGGGGAAATTCACCCCTCCACTTT. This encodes CASREDRGNSPLHF. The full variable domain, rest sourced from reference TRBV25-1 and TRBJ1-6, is EADIYQTPRYLVIGTGKKITLECSQTMGHDKMYWYQQDPGMELHLIHYSYGVNSTEKGDLSSESTVSRIRTEHFPLTLESARPSHTSQYLCASREDRGNSPLHFGNGTRLTVT.

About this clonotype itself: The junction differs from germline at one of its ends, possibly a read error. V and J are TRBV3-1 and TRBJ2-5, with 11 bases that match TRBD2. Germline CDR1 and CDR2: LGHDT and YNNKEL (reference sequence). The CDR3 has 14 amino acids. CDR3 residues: CASSPGLAEETQYF. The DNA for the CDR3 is TGTGCCAGTAGCCCGGGACTAGCGGAAGAGACCCAGTACTTC.